This entry concerns a single T cell receptor (beta chain). Its antigen is not known. The length of the CDR3 is 13 residues. Germline lookup yields CDR1 SNHLY and CDR2 FYNNEI. Trimming shortened V by 3 bases and J by 4 bases, and 9 bases separated the two germline ends. The sample is drawn from a study of T cell responses to AZD1222 COVID-19 vaccine. General study results and limits: The study sampled repertoires only after the peak T cell response. Regions 160-218 and 743-854 held dominance among vaccine-associated CD4 TCRs, which spanned spike. Two doses of AZD1222 preceded a rise in Spike-specific TCR breadth and depth. The donor cohort was predominantly white British with a female majority, and clonal diversity may have been underestimated.

Profiling relied on immunoSEQ multiplex PCR, and the TCRdb table lists in-frame clones only, not all of them. The sample has about 120,000 clones, around 92% seen once. This clonotype was obtained from an adult who received the AZD1222 COVID-19 vaccine. This rearrangement joins TRBV2 to TRBJ1-1; D is ambiguous. Here the sequenced sample was peripheral blood, taken 28 days after the second AZD1222 dose. The CDR3 nucleotides read TGTGCCAGCAGTGACCCCCGGCCCACTGAAGCTTTCTTT. It translates to CASSDPRPTEAFF.